This TCR beta chain comes out of a study of Ad26.COV2.S vaccination and SARS-CoV-2 variants. Study results and caveats: Once vaccination had occurred, spike-specific CD8+ and CD4+ T cell responses reportedly showed substantial breadth. Possibly, TCR breadth and depth analyses underestimated total T cell responses.

Clones were read by immunoSEQ multiplex PCR, and TCRdb kept only the in-frame ones, dropping some. The sample contains some 350,000 clones, around 84% of which appear only once. CDR1 LGHDT and CDR2 YNNKEL come from the germline V gene (reference sequence). The CDR3 runs 19 residues. Trimming shortened V by 0 bases and J by 4 bases, and 24 bases separated the two germline ends. For this clone: The antigen remains unidentified.

Treatment denoted: 19 received Ad26.COV2.S at low or high dose, single or two shots; several received placebo; per-sample allocation not given. Sampling was performed 63 days after the first vaccine or placebo injection. The chain carries TRBV3-1 (or the pseudogene TRBV3-2) and TRBJ1-1, with a possible D match to TRBD1 (6 bases). The material sequenced was peripheral blood, taken in a trial of Ad26.COV2.S vaccine versus placebo. The sequence derives from a person between 18 and 65 years old who received the Ad26.COV2.S COVID-19 vaccine or a placebo. The CDR3 DNA reads TGTGCCAGCAGCCAAGATTGGCCGGGGGCAGGAATCGGTTTCACTGAAGCTTTCTTT. It is translated as CASSQDWPGAGIGFTEAFF.